These 11 T cell receptor beta chains originate from one sample sequenced in a study of CD8+CD57+ T cells in acquired aplastic anemia. TCR beta VDJ and CDR3 profiling used genomic DNA as template. TCRdb ran MiXCR on the reads and lists one entry per CDR3 protein. The sample consists of 110,000 or so distinct CDR3 sequences, roughly 55% of them appearing once. Patients selected for sequencing had displayed CD8+CD57+ cell expansion by flow cytometry. Material: sorted CD4+, CD8+, or CD8+CD57+ T cells (not recorded which) from PBMCs. These receptors were taken from a human donor with aplastic anemia.

The rearrangement links TRBV7-9 to TRBJ1-2, with D tentatively TRBD1 (6 bases). The CDR3 totals 14 residues. Germline V gene lookup returns CDR1 SEHNR and CDR2 FQNEAQ (reference sequence). V lost 2 bases, J lost 4 bases, and 11 bases lay in between. The CDR3 is CASSLPQGRYGYTF. Here the CDR3 DNA reads TGTGCCAGCAGCTTACCGCAGGGGCGCTATGGCTACACCTTC.

This clonotype was found many times. The CDR3 DNA is TGCAGTGCTAGAAATATAGGGACAGAAAGCTCCTACGAGCAGTACTTC. Protein sequence: CSARNIGTESSYEQYF. This chain connects TRBV20-1 to TRBJ2-7, with 7 bases identical to TRBD1. This CDR3 has 16 residues. The J segment lost 0 bases and the V segment lost 2 bases, leaving 10 bases of the junction unmatched. Per germline, CDR1 DFQATT and CDR2 SNEGSKA (reference sequence).

The rearrangement uses TRBV7-3 and TRBJ2-1; 9 nucleotides agree with TRBD1. The CDR3 runs 15 residues. Germline-derived CDR1 and CDR2 are SGHTA and FQGTGA. The ends lost 5 bases at V and 4 bases at J; junction bases unmatched: 6. The CDR3 DNA reads TGTGCCAGCAGCCTACAGGGGGCGCGGTACAATGAGCAGTTCTTC. As protein: CASSLQGARYNEQFF.

The chain couples TRBV20-1 to TRBJ2-1, with D perhaps matching TRBD1 (5 bases). CDR1 and CDR2 (germline): DFQATT, SNEGSKA (reference sequence). There are 10 residues in the CDR3. V gave up 6 bases and J gave up 8 bases, with 8 bases separating them. In DNA form, the CDR3 reads TGCAGTGCGACCAGGGATGAGCAGTTCTTC. It encodes CSATRDEQFF.

As concerns this clonotype: Because it lacks the conserved phenylalanine or tryptophan at the end, this CDR3 is likely a read error. Because the CDR3's place on the DNA is in doubt, the DNA is left out and the CDR3 is given as listed by TCRdb. The chain combines TRBV12-3 or TRBV12-4 with TRBJ2-5; TRBD2 reflects the table's D call only, with no check against the DNA. The CDR3 length equals 11 residues, ends included. This CDR3 reads CASSFGTSGGD.

The rearrangement links TRBV7-9 to TRBJ1-1, with D unresolved. This CDR3 is built from 12 residues. V was trimmed by 1 base and J by 8 bases, leaving 8 bases between them. The V gene's germline CDR1 is SEHNR and CDR2 FQNEAQ (reference sequence). The CDR3 bases are TGTGCCAGCAGCTTAGTGGCCCAAGAAGCTTTCTTT. This gives the protein CASSLVAQEAFF.

V gene TRBV18 combines with J gene TRBJ2-7; D is uncertain. The germline gives CDR1 KGHSH, CDR2 LQKENI. The CDR3 length is 14 residues. V dropped 0 bases and J dropped 3 bases, with 9 bases sitting between them. The DNA of the CDR3 is TGTGCCAGCTCACCACCGTCTCAGCTCTACGAGCAGTACTTC. Residues: CASSPPSQLYEQYF.

The rearrangement joins TRBV19 to TRBJ1-1; 10 bases are shared with TRBD1. The J segment lost 6 bases and the V segment lost 4 bases, leaving 5 bases of the junction unmatched. This CDR3 has 14 amino acids. Germline CDR1 reads LNHDA; CDR2 reads SQIVND (reference sequence). The CDR3 loop is CASSRGQGMAEAFF. CDR3 sequence (DNA): TGTGCCAGTAGTAGGGGACAGGGGATGGCTGAAGCTTTCTTT.

This clonotype was seen repeatedly, ten times or more. CDR3 nucleotides: TGTGCCAGCAGCTTAGTCCTGTCTGAGGGGACCGAAGCTTTCTTT. Residues: CASSLVLSEGTEAFF. The rearrangement joins TRBV7-8 to TRBJ1-1, with D possibly being TRBD1 (5 bases). V was shortened by 1 base and J by 8 bases, with 17 bases between the two germline ends. Germline V gene data show CDR1 as SGHVS and CDR2 as FQNEAQ. The CDR3 has 15 residues.

The gene calls are TRBV5-1 and TRBJ2-6, with D perhaps TRBD1 (6 bases). Germline CDR1 is SGHRS and CDR2 is YFSETQ. V lost 0 bases and J 9 bases, leaving 10 bases between the germline ends. The CDR3 loop spans 14 amino acids. CDR3 sequence reads: CASSLGQGFNVLTF. CDR3 DNA sequence: TGCGCCAGCAGCTTGGGGCAGGGGTTCAACGTCCTGACTTTC.

A note on this clonotype: A single base separates this from a much larger clone, so it may be a read error. The chain couples TRBV13 to TRBJ1-1; 7 nucleotides align to TRBD1. After removal of 5 bases from V and 2 bases from J, the junction contained 2 bases not matched to a gene. Germline assignment: CDR1 PRHDT and CDR2 FYEKMQ (reference sequence). The CDR3 spans 13 residues. The CDR3 is CASSDRDNTEAFF. The CDR3 DNA reads as TGTGCCAGCAGCGACAGGGATAACACTGAAGCTTTCTTT.